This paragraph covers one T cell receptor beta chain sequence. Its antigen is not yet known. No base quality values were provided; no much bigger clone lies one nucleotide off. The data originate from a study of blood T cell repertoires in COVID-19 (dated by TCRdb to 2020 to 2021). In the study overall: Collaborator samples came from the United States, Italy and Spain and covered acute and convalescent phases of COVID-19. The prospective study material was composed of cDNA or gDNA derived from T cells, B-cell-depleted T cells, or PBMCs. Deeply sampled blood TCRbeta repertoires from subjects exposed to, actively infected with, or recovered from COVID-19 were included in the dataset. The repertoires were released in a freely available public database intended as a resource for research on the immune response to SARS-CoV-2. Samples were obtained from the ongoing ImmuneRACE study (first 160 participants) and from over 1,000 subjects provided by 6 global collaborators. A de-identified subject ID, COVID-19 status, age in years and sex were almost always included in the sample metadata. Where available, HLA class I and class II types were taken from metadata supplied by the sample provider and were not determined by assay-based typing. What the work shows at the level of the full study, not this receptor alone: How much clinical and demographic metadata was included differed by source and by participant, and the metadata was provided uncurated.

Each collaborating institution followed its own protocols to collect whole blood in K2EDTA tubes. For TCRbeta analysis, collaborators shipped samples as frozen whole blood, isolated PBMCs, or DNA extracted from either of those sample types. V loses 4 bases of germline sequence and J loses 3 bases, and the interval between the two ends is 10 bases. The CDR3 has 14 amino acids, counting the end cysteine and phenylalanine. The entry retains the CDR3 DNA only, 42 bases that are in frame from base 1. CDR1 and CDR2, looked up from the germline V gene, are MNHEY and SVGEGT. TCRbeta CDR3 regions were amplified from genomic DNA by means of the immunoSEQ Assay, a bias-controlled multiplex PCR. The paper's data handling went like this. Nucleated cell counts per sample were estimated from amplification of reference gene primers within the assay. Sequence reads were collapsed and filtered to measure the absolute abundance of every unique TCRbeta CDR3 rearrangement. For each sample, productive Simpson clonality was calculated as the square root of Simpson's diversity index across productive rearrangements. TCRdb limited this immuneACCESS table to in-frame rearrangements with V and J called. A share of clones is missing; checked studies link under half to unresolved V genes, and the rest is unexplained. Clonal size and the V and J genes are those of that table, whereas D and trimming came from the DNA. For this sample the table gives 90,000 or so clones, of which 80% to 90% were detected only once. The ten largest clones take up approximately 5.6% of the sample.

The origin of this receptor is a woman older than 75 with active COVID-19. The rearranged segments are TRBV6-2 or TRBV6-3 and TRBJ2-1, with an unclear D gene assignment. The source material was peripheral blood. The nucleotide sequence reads TGTGCCAGCAGTTCACGACTGCGCTACAATGAGCAGTTCTTC. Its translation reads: CASSSRLRYNEQFF.